These T cell receptor beta chains were read from a single sample in a study of OX40 agonist ivuxolimab in advanced cancers. Assay used: immunoSEQ multiplex PCR; TCRdb lists only in-frame clones, some missing. The sample gives nearly 25,000 clones, roughly 80% of which show up once; 1.1% to 1.5% is in the top ten. This specimen consisted of CD4+ or CD8+ T cells sorted from blood, obtained in a trial of the OX40 agonist ivuxolimab. Source of these receptors: an adult with an advanced solid tumor such as melanoma, head and neck, liver or kidney cancer. Each CDR3 is given with its conserved first and last residue. The D gene is left open where the match is weak. Clone size is given for some rows only: seen once, a few or many times, or a class if the clone is expanded.

few	TRBV7-9	TRBJ2-3	NA	CASSYGLGWGTDTQYF	TGTGCCAGCAGCTATGGACTCGGTTGGGGCACAGATACGCAGTATTTT
NA	TRBV6-5	TRBJ1-1	NA	CASSHLNTEAFF	TGTGCCAGCAGTCACTTGAACACTGAAGCTTTCTTT
NA	TRBV6-1	TRBJ1-5	NA	CASSEMRGGNQPQHF	TGTGCCAGCAGTGAAATGAGGGGCGGCAATCAGCCCCAGCATTTT
NA	TRBV21-1	TRBJ2-1	NA	CASSKAGLTNYNEQFF	TGTGCCAGCAGCAAAGCAGGACTTACCAATTACAATGAGCAGTTCTTC
NA	TRBV27	TRBJ2-5	TRBD2	CASFASGWPETQYF	TGTGCCAGCTTCGCTAGCGGCTGGCCGGAGACCCAGTACTTC
few	TRBV5-1	TRBJ1-4	TRBD1	CASSSRTGQVEKLFF	TGCGCCAGCAGCTCTCGGACAGGGCAAGTTGAAAAACTGTTTTTT
medium-sized	TRBV19	TRBJ1-1	TRBD1	CASSPGTVLRGTEAFF	TGTGCCAGTAGCCCCGGGACAGTCCTTAGGGGCACTGAAGCTTTCTTT
NA	TRBV7-2	TRBJ2-3	NA	CASSIAWTDTQYF	TGTGCCAGCAGCATCGCTTGGACAGATACGCAGTATTTT
few	TRBV7-9	TRBJ2-3	TRBD2	CASSLGLAGGPGGTDTQYF	TGTGCCAGCAGCTTAGGACTAGCGGGGGGGCCAGGTGGCACAGATACGCAGTATTTT
few	TRBV11-3	TRBJ2-3	NA	CASSLGSIDTQYF	TGTGCCAGCAGCTTAGGGTCAATAGATACGCAGTATTTT
NA	TRBV6-1	TRBJ2-7	NA	CASSGNQGYEQYF	TGTGCCAGCAGTGGGAATCAGGGTTACGAGCAGTACTTC
NA	TRBV19	TRBJ1-3	NA	CATNPSGNTIYF	TGTGCCACCAACCCCTCTGGAAACACCATATATTTT
NA	TRBV7-2	TRBJ2-2	NA	CASSFQGSRTGELFF	TGTGCCAGCAGCTTTCAGGGGTCCAGGACCGGGGAGCTGTTTTTT
NA	TRBV7-2	TRBJ2-1	TRBD1	CASKGQRSYNEQFF	TGTGCCTCCAAGGGACAGCGCTCCTACAATGAGCAGTTCTTC
NA	TRBV5-6	TRBJ2-7	TRBD1	CASSRSARGRYEQYF	TGTGCCAGCAGCCGCTCGGCCAGGGGGCGATACGAGCAGTACTTC
NA	TRBV2	TRBJ2-5	NA	CASSVKSETQYF	TGTGCCAGCAGTGTTAAGTCGGAGACCCAGTACTTC
NA	TRBV18	TRBJ2-2	NA	CASSPGTLTGELFF	TGTGCCAGCTCACCCGGGACACTGACCGGGGAGCTGTTTTTT
NA	TRBV6-1	TRBJ2-1	TRBD2	CATPGGKWEEGEQFF	TGTGCCACCCCGGGGGGGAAGTGGGAGGAGGGCGAGCAGTTCTTC
NA	TRBV5-1	TRBJ2-1	NA	CASSFAGARTTRSHEQFF	TGCGCCAGCAGCTTTGCGGGTGCGAGAACCACTCGTAGCCATGAGCAGTTCTTC
NA	TRBV7-9	TRBJ1-3	NA	CASSLPRSANSGNTIYF	TGTGCCAGCAGCTTGCCCAGATCGGCAAACTCTGGAAACACCATATATTTT
few	TRBV2	TRBJ1-6	TRBD1	CASNTGGNSPLHF	TGTGCCAGCAATACAGGGGGCAATTCACCCCTCCACTTT
NA	TRBV28	TRBJ1-1	NA	CASNNRGRHTEAFF	TGTGCCAGCAATAACCGGGGGCGTCACACTGAAGCTTTCTTT
NA	TRBV7-9	TRBJ2-7	TRBD1	CASSSTGGLSYEQYF	TGTGCCAGCAGCTCTACAGGGGGCCTCTCCTACGAGCAGTACTTC
NA	TRBV28	TRBJ2-5	TRBD1	CASAPGGGETQYF	TGTGCCAGCGCTCCAGGGGGCGGTGAGACCCAGTACTTC
NA	TRBV7-9	TRBJ2-3	TRBD1	CASSQQGNTDTQYF	TGTGCCAGCAGCCAACAGGGGAACACAGATACGCAGTATTTT
NA	TRBV6-5	TRBJ1-1	NA	CASSYDQVTEAFF	TGTGCCAGCAGTTACGATCAGGTTACTGAAGCTTTCTTT
NA	TRBV30	TRBJ1-3	NA	CAWSRGGSGNTIYF	TGTGCCTGGAGTAGGGGGGGCTCTGGAAACACCATATATTTT
NA	TRBV30	TRBJ1-4	NA	CAWRDSATNEKLFF	TGTGCCTGGAGGGACTCAGCAACTAATGAAAAACTGTTTTTT
NA	TRBV2	TRBJ2-3	TRBD2	CASSDAGTSGRKDTQYF	TGTGCCAGCAGTGACGCCGGGACTAGCGGGAGGAAGGATACGCAGTATTTT
NA	TRBV7-2	TRBJ1-4	NA	CASSLFLGEKLFF	TGTGCCAGCAGCTTATTCCTGGGAGAAAAACTGTTTTTT
few	TRBV6-1	TRBJ1-3	TRBD1	CASIQGGSGNTIYF	TGTGCCAGCATCCAGGGGGGCTCTGGAAACACCATATATTTT
NA	TRBV11-2	TRBJ2-7	NA	CASSLDGYSYEQYF	TGTGCCAGCAGCTTGGATGGGTACTCCTACGAGCAGTACTTC
NA	TRBV7-9	TRBJ1-1	NA	CASSPERGNTEAFF	TGTGCCAGCAGCCCCGAAAGAGGGAACACTGAAGCTTTCTTT
NA	TRBV4-3	TRBJ1-5	NA	CASSKDTGSGNQPQHF	TGCGCCAGCAGCAAGGATACAGGGTCAGGTAATCAGCCCCAGCATTTT
NA	TRBV27	TRBJ2-1	TRBD2	CASSSFGTSGREFF	TGTGCCAGCAGTTCTTTCGGGACTAGCGGGAGGGAGTTCTTC
NA	TRBV28	TRBJ2-1	NA	CASRGGAMYNEQFF	TGTGCCAGCAGAGGCGGGGCTATGTACAATGAGCAGTTCTTC
NA	TRBV9	TRBJ2-3	TRBD1	CASSAQGERDTQYF	TGTGCCAGCAGCGCCCAGGGGGAGAGAGATACGCAGTATTTT
NA	TRBV28	TRBJ2-7	NA	CASSLGGSYEQYF	TGTGCCAGCAGTTTAGGGGGATCCTACGAGCAGTACTTC
NA	TRBV7-2	TRBJ2-1	NA	CASSLVGGNEQFF	TGTGCCAGCAGCTTAGTAGGGGGGAATGAGCAGTTCTTC
NA	TRBV19	TRBJ1-5	NA	CASSMGGRNNQPQHF	TGTGCCAGTAGTATGGGGGGACGGAACAATCAGCCCCAGCATTTT
once	TRBV18	TRBJ2-3	NA	CASSSAQVRSGTDTQYF	TGTGCCAGCTCATCTGCACAGGTACGCTCTGGCACAGATACGCAGTATTTT
NA	TRBV21-1	TRBJ2-3	NA	CASSGLAGGTQIKRAQDTQYF	TGTGCCAGCAGCGGACTAGCGGGGGGGACACAGATAAAACGCGCACAAGATACGCAGTATTTT
NA	TRBV5-1	TRBJ2-5	NA	CASSRPLLDTRQETQYF	TGCGCCAGCAGCCGACCCCTCCTGGACACCCGCCAAGAGACCCAGTACTTC